This T cell receptor (beta chain) was retrieved from a study of blood T cell repertoires in COVID-19. Study in general: PBMCs, B-cell-depleted T cells, or T cells provided the cDNA or gDNA that made up the material.

Original processing methods: Estimation of nucleated cell counts relied on the amplification of reference gene primers. Generated by immunoSEQ multiplex PCR, the TCRdb table keeps only in-frame clones and is missing some. V, J and clone size reflect that table, while D and trimming were determined from the DNA. The sample lists about 45,000 clones; 80% to 90% were seen once. With V trimmed by 11 bases and J by 1 base, 13 bases remained unmatched. Germline loops: CDR1 MNHEY, CDR2 SVGAGI. This CDR3 has 15 residues. The source material was peripheral blood. The clonotype comes from a human donor in a cohort sampled during active COVID-19. V is TRBV6-5 and J is TRBJ1-2; TRBD1 agrees at 7 bases. In DNA form, the CDR3 reads TGTGCCGGACGGACAGCAGGGGGGAGTAACTATGGCTACACCTTC. This translates into CAGRTAGGSNYGYTF.